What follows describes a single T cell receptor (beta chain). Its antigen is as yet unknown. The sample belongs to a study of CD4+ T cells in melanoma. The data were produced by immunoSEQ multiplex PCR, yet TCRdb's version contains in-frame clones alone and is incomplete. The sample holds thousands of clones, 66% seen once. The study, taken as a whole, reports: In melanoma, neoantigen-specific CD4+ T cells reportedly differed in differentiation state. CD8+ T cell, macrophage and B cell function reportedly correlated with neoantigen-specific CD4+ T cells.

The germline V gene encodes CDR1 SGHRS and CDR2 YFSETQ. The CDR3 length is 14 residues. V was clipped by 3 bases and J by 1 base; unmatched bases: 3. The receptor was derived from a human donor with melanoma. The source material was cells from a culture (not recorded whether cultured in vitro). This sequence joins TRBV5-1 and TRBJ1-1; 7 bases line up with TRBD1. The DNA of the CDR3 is TGCGCCAGCAGCTCTCGGACAGGGAACACTGAAGCTTTCTTT. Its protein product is CASSSRTGNTEAFF.